Listed below are T cell receptor beta chains from one sample, sequenced in a study of technical replicates of blood from several donors. Profiled with immunoSEQ multiplex PCR; TCRdb holds only in-frame clones, not every one. Of about 100,000 clones listed, over 90% are singletons. The sample taken for sequencing was T cells isolated from PBMCs. These receptors were taken from a human donor in good health. CDR3s include the opening cysteine and the closing phenylalanine or tryptophan. The D gene is left open where the match is weak. Expanded clones get a size class; other rows say once, few or many, or leave the size out.

abundance	v_gene	j_gene	d_gene	CDR3aa	CDR3nt
once	TRBV9	TRBJ1-1	TRBD1	CASTPGGLNTEAFF	TGTGCCAGCACCCCAGGGGGATTGAACACTGAAGCTTTCTTT
-	TRBV18	TRBJ2-7	-	CASSQPGAASYEQYF	TGTGCCAGCTCACAACCGGGAGCAGCCTCCTACGAGCAGTACTTC
-	TRBV27	TRBJ1-2	TRBD1	CASSLGAGGIYTF	TGTGCCAGCAGTTTAGGGGCAGGGGGTATTTACACCTTC
-	TRBV4-1	TRBJ1-1	-	CASSPRLGAGAEAFF	TGCGCCAGCAGCCCCCGGTTAGGCGCAGGCGCTGAAGCTTTCTTT
-	TRBV7-9	TRBJ2-1	-	CASSSSDEQFF	TGTGCCAGCAGCTCCTCTGATGAGCAGTTCTTC
-	TRBV7-2	TRBJ2-7	-	CASSVPIAEISYEQYF	TGTGCCAGCAGCGTACCTATAGCGGAAATCTCCTACGAGCAGTACTTC
-	TRBV14	TRBJ1-1	-	CASSQQRQATEAFF	TGTGCCAGCAGCCAACAAAGACAGGCCACTGAAGCTTTCTTT
-	TRBV5-4	TRBJ2-6	-	CASSHGGAAGANVLTF	TGTGCCAGCAGCCACGGAGGGGCCGCTGGGGCCAACGTCCTGACTTTC
once	TRBV4-2	TRBJ2-1	-	CASSQDENGVWLNEQFF	TGTGCCAGCAGCCAAGATGAAAACGGGGTTTGGCTCAATGAGCAGTTCTTC
-	TRBV6-1	TRBJ2-7	TRBD1	CASSTGGGYEQYF	TGTGCCAGTAGTACAGGGGGCGGTTACGAGCAGTACTTC
-	TRBV29-1	TRBJ1-1	-	CSVLFFGRREAFF	TGCAGCGTTCTCTTTTTTGGGCGGAGGGAAGCTTTCTTT
once	TRBV29-1	TRBJ2-2	TRBD1	CSVVTGGNTGELFF	TGCAGCGTTGTGACAGGGGGGAACACCGGGGAGCTGTTTTTT
-	TRBV4-1	TRBJ1-2	-	CASSQASGNGYTF	TGCGCCAGCAGCCAAGCATCCGGGAATGGCTACACCTTC
-	TRBV5-4	TRBJ1-1	-	CASRGQNTEAFF	TGTGCCAGCAGGGGACAGAACACTGAAGCTTTCTTT
-	TRBV19	TRBJ2-1	-	CASSIETRGRNEQFF	TGTGCCAGTAGTATAGAAACCAGGGGGAGGAATGAGCAGTTCTTC
-	TRBV6-1	TRBJ1-1	-	CASTVRTEAFF	TGTGCCAGCACGGTGAGAACTGAAGCTTTCTTT
-	TRBV7-2	TRBJ2-7	TRBD1	CASSFLAPSGQVYEGQYF	TGTGCCAGCAGCTTTCTCGCCCCAAGCGGACAGGTTTACGAAGGGCAGTACTTC
-	TRBV2	TRBJ2-7	-	CASSEITQSQRWDF	TGTGCCAGCAGTGAAATTACGCAGAGCCAGAGGTGGGACTTC
-	TRBV5-8	TRBJ2-5	-	CASSKWGQVQETQYF	TGTGCCAGCAGCAAGTGGGGACAAGTCCAAGAGACCCAGTACTTC
-	TRBV4-2	TRBJ2-7	-	CASSQDPAEGAYEQYF	TGTGCCAGCAGCCAAGATCCGGCTGAGGGGGCCTACGAGCAGTACTTC
-	TRBV4-1	TRBJ2-1	-	CASSQKPRDNEQFF	TGCGCCAGCAGCCAAAAACCCAGGGACAATGAGCAGTTCTTC
-	TRBV7-9	TRBJ2-1	-	CASYLPVTRFEQFF	TGTGCCAGCTATCTGCCCGTAACCCGGTTTGAGCAGTTCTTC
-	TRBV2	TRBJ2-1	TRBD2	CASSEAGTSGGANGPYNEQFF	TGTGCCAGCAGTGAAGCGGGGACTAGCGGGGGGGCCAACGGGCCCTACAATGAGCAGTTCTTC
-	TRBV5-1	TRBJ2-7	TRBD1	CASSLAGGEQYF	TGCGCCAGCAGCTTGGCAGGGGGCGAACAGTACTTC
-	TRBV9	TRBJ1-1	TRBD1	CASSADREGSTEAFF	TGTGCCAGCAGCGCGGACAGGGAAGGTAGCACTGAAGCTTTCTTT
-	TRBV7-8	TRBJ2-7	-	CASSLGVQQYF	TGTGCCAGCAGCTTAGGAGTTCAGCAGTACTTC
-	TRBV28	TRBJ2-7	TRBD2	CASSPLPDTSGGSYEQYF	TGTGCCAGCAGTCCCCTCCCCGATACGAGCGGGGGATCCTACGAGCAGTACTTC
-	TRBV18	TRBJ1-3	-	CASSPPQQAGNTIYF	TGTGCCAGCTCACCACCACAACAGGCTGGAAACACCATATATTTT
-	TRBV7-2	TRBJ1-4	-	CASSLVGATNEKLFF	TGTGCCAGCAGCTTAGTAGGAGCAACTAATGAAAAACTGTTTTTT
-	TRBV5-4	TRBJ1-4	-	CASSSGTTNEKLFF	TGTGCCAGCAGCTCAGGAACGACAAATGAAAAACTGTTTTTT
-	TRBV29-1	TRBJ2-3	TRBD1	CSTFKSGTGGTDTQYF	TGCAGCACATTCAAGTCCGGGACAGGGGGAACAGATACGCAGTATTTT
once	TRBV29-1	TRBJ2-3	-	CSVGSDRRLTDTQYF	TGCAGCGTTGGGTCAGACAGGAGACTCACAGATACGCAGTATTTT
-	TRBV27	TRBJ2-1	-	CASSPPSWSFYNEQFF	TGTGCCAGCAGTCCCCCTAGTTGGTCGTTCTACAATGAGCAGTTCTTC
-	TRBV7-3	TRBJ2-2	TRBD2	CASSSLAGGPGELFF	TGTGCCAGCAGCTCGTTAGCGGGGGGGCCCGGGGAGCTGTTTTTT
-	TRBV19	TRBJ1-1	-	CASSVGANEAFF	TGTGCCAGTAGTGTTGGGGCCAATGAAGCTTTCTTT
-	TRBV18	TRBJ1-2	-	CASSREGTYGYTF	TGTGCCAGCTCCCGTGAGGGAACTTATGGCTACACCTTC
-	TRBV7-6	TRBJ1-2	-	CASSLGFSGEGGGYTF	TGTGCCAGCAGCTTAGGATTTTCGGGGGAAGGCGGTGGCTACACCTTC
-	TRBV28	TRBJ1-1	TRBD1	CASSSPSGTGGNTEAFF	TGTGCCAGCAGTTCTCCATCCGGGACAGGCGGGAACACTGAAGCTTTCTTT
-	TRBV18	TRBJ2-7	-	CASSGGGRYEQYF	TGTGCCAGCTCAGGGGGAGGACGCTACGAGCAGTACTTC
-	TRBV2	TRBJ1-1	TRBD1	CASSGPRTGVSEAFF	TGTGCCAGCAGTGGACCTAGGACAGGCGTATCTGAAGCTTTCTTT
-	TRBV15	TRBJ1-4	-	CATSQLYLGLPEKLFF	TGTGCCACCAGCCAGTTGTATTTAGGACTACCCGAAAAACTGTTTTTT
-	TRBV6-5	TRBJ1-4	-	CASSYSREKEKLFF	TGTGCCAGCAGTTACTCCCGGGAGAAGGAAAAACTGTTTTTT
-	TRBV19	TRBJ2-2	-	CASSIVGRRTGELFF	TGTGCCAGTAGTATAGTGGGCCGACGCACCGGGGAGCTGTTTTTT
-	TRBV6-1	TRBJ2-7	-	CASGLSGIAHEQYF	TGTGCCAGTGGTTTATCCGGGATTGCCCACGAGCAGTACTTC
once	TRBV19	TRBJ2-7	TRBD1	CASSIRTGGGEQYF	TGTGCCAGTAGTATTCGGACAGGGGGTGGCGAGCAGTACTTC
-	TRBV27	TRBJ1-6	-	CASRHGNDDSPNSPLHF	TGTGCCAGCCGACATGGGAATGATGACAGTCCAAATTCACCCCTCCACTTT
-	TRBV5-1	TRBJ2-2	TRBD2	CASSLMRESGELFF	TGCGCCAGCAGCTTGATGCGGGAGTCGGGGGAGCTGTTTTTT